This T cell receptor beta chain derives from a study of graft-versus-host responses after intestinal transplantation. Study findings and constraints: The study associated peak circulating GvH clone levels with early post-transplant HvG declines. GvH clones were found in recipient marrow; some appeared first in ileum or blood.

The protocol was immunoSEQ multiplex PCR, while the TCRdb copy is restricted to in-frame clones and leaves out a portion. This table holds 10,000 or so clones, roughly 27% found once. The plating included some 200,000 irradiated, violet-dye-labeled stimulator cells together with some 200,000 CFSE-labeled responder cells. This clone was picked up a small number of times. The sample consisted of alloreactive CD4+ T cells from a mixed lymphocyte reaction culture, taken before intestinal transplant. Subset given: CFSE-low proliferating T cells sorted from roughly 6-day pre-transplant mixed lymphocyte reaction (GvH or HvG direction). The TCR sequence derives from a human patient who received an intestinal transplant.

As DNA, the CDR3 is TGTGCCAGCAGCTCAGAAATTTCTAGCGGGAGTAGGGAGCAGTTCTTC. Protein product: CASSSEISSGSREQFF. The V call is TRBV11-2, the J call TRBJ2-1, with 10 bases lining up with TRBD2. Trimming cost V 4 bases and J 10 bases; bases outside gene matches: 13. Germline CDR1 SGHAT, CDR2 FQNNGV. The CDR3 runs 16 residues.